The 4 T cell receptor beta chains below come from one sample, sequenced in a study of shared clonotypes between healthy human individuals. The protocol was immunoSEQ multiplex PCR, while the TCRdb copy is restricted to in-frame clones and leaves out a portion. The sample lists some 480,000 clones; roughly 78% were seen once. Input material: PBMCs. The receptor set was obtained from a woman between 40 and 50 years old in good health. Some clones in this sample may be carry-over from other donors' samples.

V usage is TRBV7-3 and J usage is TRBJ1-1, with D unresolved. Germline CDR1 is SGHTA and CDR2 is FQGTGA. V was cut by 5 bases and J by 0 bases, with 13 bases left in between. The CDR3 is made up of 15 amino acids. CDR3: CASSQDLGLNTEAFF. The CDR3 DNA sequence: TGTGCCAGCAGCCAGGACCTAGGTTTGAACACTGAAGCTTTCTTT.

This chain joins TRBV6-9 and TRBJ2-3, with D tentatively TRBD2 (6 bases). Trimming removed 4 bases from V and 3 bases from J, with 8 bases in between. The CDR3 extends over 13 amino acids. Germline V gives CDR1 MNHGY, CDR2 SVAAGI. The CDR3 is CASSSEGTDTQYF. DNA of the CDR3: TGTGCCAGCAGTTCGGAGGGGACAGATACGCAGTATTTT.

This chain links TRBV2 with TRBJ2-2; D may be TRBD2 (6 bases). V was pared by 4 bases and J by 5 bases, with 17 bases between. Per germline, CDR1 SNHLY and CDR2 FYNNEI. The CDR3 sequence is 16 residues long. Here the CDR3 reads CASSVPGGLGTGELFF. The CDR3, as DNA: TGTGCCAGCAGTGTTCCCGGGGGACTCGGAACCGGGGAGCTGTTTTTT.

The chain carries TRBV11-2 and TRBJ1-2; D is possibly TRBD1 (5 bases). From germline, CDR1 is SGHAT and CDR2 FQNNGV. Trimming removed 0 bases at V and 1 base at J, with 21 bases between. CDR3 length: 19 amino acids. CDR3 region: CASSLDSSGWDGVNYGYTF. The CDR3 bases are TGTGCCAGCAGCTTAGATTCTTCAGGGTGGGATGGGGTTAACTATGGCTACACCTTC.